Listed below are T cell receptor beta chains from one sample, sequenced in a study of OX40 agonist ivuxolimab in advanced cancers. Clones were sequenced by immunoSEQ multiplex PCR, and TCRdb holds only the in-frame ones, with some missing. This table holds around 40,000 clones, 75% to 90% found once. The input for sequencing was CD4+ or CD8+ T cells sorted from blood, taken in a trial of the OX40 agonist ivuxolimab. All receptors come from an adult with an advanced solid tumor such as melanoma, head and neck, liver or kidney cancer. Both conserved end residues are part of each CDR3. The order of the fields is D gene, J gene, V gene, clone size, CDR3 DNA, CDR3 protein. D genes are given only for firm matches. Some rows have no size entry. The others give once, few or many, or a class for an expanded clone.

D: -
J: TRBJ1-2
V: TRBV2
size: -
DNA: TGTGCCAGCAGTGAAGACCCTCCCAACTATGGCTACACCTTC
CDR3: CASSEDPPNYGYTF

D: -
J: TRBJ1-1
V: TRBV7-3
size: -
DNA: TGTGCCAGCATCTTATACTTCATGTTTGAATTTAATGAAGCTTTCTTT
CDR3: CASILYFMFEFNEAFF

D: TRBD2
J: TRBJ2-4
V: TRBV5-1
size: -
DNA: TGCGCCAGCAGCGAGGGACTAGCGGGGATAGCCAAAAACATTCAGTACTTC
CDR3: CASSEGLAGIAKNIQYF

D: TRBD2
J: TRBJ2-7
V: TRBV2
size: -
DNA: TGTGCCAGCAGTGGGGGGACTAGCGGGTTGGTAGAGCAGTACTTC
CDR3: CASSGGTSGLVEQYF

D: -
J: TRBJ2-1
V: TRBV28
size: -
DNA: TGTGCCAGCAGTCCAGGGGTGCGCTCCTACAATGAGCAGTTCTTC
CDR3: CASSPGVRSYNEQFF

D: -
J: TRBJ2-2
V: TRBV2
size: -
DNA: TGTGCCAGCAGTGGGAGTCGCTCCTTTGGACCGGTGGAGCTGTTTTTT
CDR3: CASSGSRSFGPVELFF

D: TRBD1
J: TRBJ1-2
V: TRBV6-1
size: -
DNA: TGTGCCAGCAGGGTGGGACAGGGCCTAAACTATGGCTACACCTTC
CDR3: CASRVGQGLNYGYTF

D: -
J: TRBJ1-1
V: TRBV11-2
size: -
DNA: TGTGCCAGCAGCGAATCCGGGGCGAGGGAAGCTTTCTTT
CDR3: CASSESGAREAFF

D: -
J: TRBJ2-5
V: TRBV5-4
size: -
DNA: TGTGCCAGCTTCTGGGGCGGGGAAAGAAGGGAGACCCAGTACTTC
CDR3: CASFWGGERRETQYF

D: TRBD2
J: TRBJ2-7
V: TRBV2
size: -
DNA: TGTGCCAGCAGTGAAGAGTTTATCGTAGCGGGGGGGATATACGAGCAGTACTTC
CDR3: CASSEEFIVAGGIYEQYF

D: -
J: TRBJ1-2
V: TRBV6-5
size: -
DNA: TGTGCCAGCAGTTACAACTCCAACTATGGCTACACCTTC
CDR3: CASSYNSNYGYTF

D: -
J: TRBJ2-5
V: TRBV5-4
size: -
DNA: TGTGCCAGCAGCTTGGCCCTAGGTCGGGGTTTAGAGACCCAGTACTTC
CDR3: CASSLALGRGLETQYF

D: TRBD1
J: TRBJ2-7
V: TRBV13
size: -
DNA: TGTGCCAGCAGCGAACGCCCCGGGACAGGGCACGAGCAGTACTTC
CDR3: CASSERPGTGHEQYF

D: TRBD1
J: TRBJ1-2
V: TRBV11-2
size: -
DNA: TGTGCCAGCAGCAACGGGGGACAGGGTGACGGCTACACCTTC
CDR3: CASSNGGQGDGYTF

D: -
J: TRBJ2-5
V: TRBV2
size: -
DNA: TGTGCCAGCAGTGACTGGTTCAGGAGGGCCGGGCAAGAGACCCAGTACTTC
CDR3: CASSDWFRRAGQETQYF

D: -
J: TRBJ2-5
V: TRBV30
size: -
DNA: TGTGCCTGGAGTGTACTGGGATGGGAGACCCAGTACTTC
CDR3: CAWSVLGWETQYF

D: -
J: TRBJ2-3
V: TRBV10-3
size: -
DNA: TGTGCCATCAGTGCGTCCAGGGGAAGTACAGATACGCAGTATTTT
CDR3: CAISASRGSTDTQYF

D: -
J: TRBJ1-2
V: TRBV7-6
size: -
DNA: TGTGCCAGCAGCCCATACCCCGGGGAGGGCTACACCTTC
CDR3: CASSPYPGEGYTF

D: -
J: TRBJ1-2
V: TRBV7-9
size: -
DNA: TGTGCCAGCAGCCTCGGGACGCACTATGGCTACACCTTC
CDR3: CASSLGTHYGYTF

D: -
J: TRBJ2-3
V: TRBV19
size: -
DNA: TGTGCCAGTAGCCCCGGAGGCAGTAACACAGATACGCAGTATTTT
CDR3: CASSPGGSNTDTQYF

D: TRBD1
J: TRBJ2-7
V: TRBV28
size: -
DNA: TGTGCCAGCAGCGTCAGGGGGCACGAGGCCTACGAGCAGTACTTC
CDR3: CASSVRGHEAYEQYF

D: -
J: TRBJ2-7
V: TRBV28
size: few
DNA: TGTGCCAGCAAAGAGGCAGCTACCTCCTACGAGCAGTACTTC
CDR3: CASKEAATSYEQYF

D: -
J: TRBJ2-7
V: TRBV18
size: -
DNA: TGTGCCAGCTCACCACCGACTGGCCCTTCGGGCGAGCAGTACTTC
CDR3: CASSPPTGPSGEQYF

D: -
J: TRBJ2-7
V: TRBV4-1
size: -
DNA: TGCGCCAGCAGCCGGGGAGAGGGGCGCGAGCAGTACTTC
CDR3: CASSRGEGREQYF

D: -
J: TRBJ2-1
V: TRBV2
size: -
DNA: TGTGCCAGCAGTCTTCAGGGGGGTGGCTTTGAGCAGTTCTTC
CDR3: CASSLQGGGFEQFF

D: -
J: TRBJ2-1
V: TRBV4-3
size: -
DNA: TGCGCCAGCAGCCGGGGGGACCGGGAGTTAAATGAGCAGTTCTTC
CDR3: CASSRGDRELNEQFF

D: TRBD2
J: TRBJ2-1
V: TRBV10-3
size: -
DNA: TGTGCCATCAGTTCCGGCAGCCTTACTAGCGGGAGTTCCTACAATGAGCAGTTCTTC
CDR3: CAISSGSLTSGSSYNEQFF

D: -
J: TRBJ1-5
V: TRBV4-1
size: -
DNA: TGCGCCAGCAGCCAGGTCAGGGGCCGGCCCCAGCATTTT
CDR3: CASSQVRGRPQHF

D: -
J: TRBJ2-3
V: TRBV5-6
size: -
DNA: TGTGCCAGCAGCTTGCAGGGGCGCACAGATACGCAGTATTTT
CDR3: CASSLQGRTDTQYF